This TCR beta chain was sequenced for a study of T cell repertoires in cytomegalovirus infection. Notes on the study in general: Of the TCR beta families, the public ones yielded a cumulative frequency that identified carriers of CMV plus the relevant HLA.

This clonotype was observed a few times. Its target is not known. One entry per CDR3 protein results from TCRdb running MiXCR on the reads. The sample holds around 490,000 distinct CDR3 sequences; around 27% are singletons and the top ten take roughly 13%. This sequence originates from a human donor in good health (CMV status not recorded). Some clones in this sample may be carry-over from other donors' samples. The sequencing sample was made of PBMCs.

The CDR3 DNA follows: TGTGCCAGTAGTGTCCGGGACACGAGCGATGAGCAGTTCTTC. This gives the protein CASSVRDTSDEQFF. V and J are TRBV19 and TRBJ2-1, with a possible D match to TRBD1 (6 bases). V was trimmed by 5 bases and J by 8 bases, leaving 16 bases between them. The CDR3 sequence is 14 residues long. Germline V gene sequence: CDR1 LNHDA, CDR2 SQIVND (reference sequence).